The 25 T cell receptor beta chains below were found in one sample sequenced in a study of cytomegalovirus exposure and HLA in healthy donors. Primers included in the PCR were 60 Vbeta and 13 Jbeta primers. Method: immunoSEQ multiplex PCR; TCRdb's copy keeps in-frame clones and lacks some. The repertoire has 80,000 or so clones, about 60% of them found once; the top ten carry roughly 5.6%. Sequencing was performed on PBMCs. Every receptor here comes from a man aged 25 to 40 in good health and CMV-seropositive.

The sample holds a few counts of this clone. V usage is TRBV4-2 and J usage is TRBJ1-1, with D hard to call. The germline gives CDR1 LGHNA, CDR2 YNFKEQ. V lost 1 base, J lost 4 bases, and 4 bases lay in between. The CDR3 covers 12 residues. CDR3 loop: CASSQVSTEAFF. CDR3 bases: TGTGCCAGCAGCCAAGTTAGCACTGAAGCTTTCTTT.

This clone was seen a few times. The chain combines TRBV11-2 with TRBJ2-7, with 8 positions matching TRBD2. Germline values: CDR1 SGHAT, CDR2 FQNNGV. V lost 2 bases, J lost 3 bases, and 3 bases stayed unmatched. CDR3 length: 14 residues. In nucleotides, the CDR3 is TGTGCCAGCAGCTTAACGGGAGGGAACTACGAGCAGTACTTC. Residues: CASSLTGGNYEQYF.

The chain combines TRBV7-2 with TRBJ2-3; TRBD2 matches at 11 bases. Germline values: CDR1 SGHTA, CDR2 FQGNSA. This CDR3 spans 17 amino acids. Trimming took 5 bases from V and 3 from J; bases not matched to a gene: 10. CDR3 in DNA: TGTGCCAGCAGCCCATTCTTAGCGGGAGGGCCTACAGATACGCAGTATTTT. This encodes CASSPFLAGGPTDTQYF.

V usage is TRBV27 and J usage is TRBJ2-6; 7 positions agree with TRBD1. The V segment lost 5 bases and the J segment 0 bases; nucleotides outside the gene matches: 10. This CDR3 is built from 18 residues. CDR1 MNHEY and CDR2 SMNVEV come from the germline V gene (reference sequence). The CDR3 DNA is TGTGCCAGCAGTCCAAACAGGGGTCTATACTCTGGGGCCAACGTCCTGACTTTC. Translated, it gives CASSPNRGLYSGANVLTF.

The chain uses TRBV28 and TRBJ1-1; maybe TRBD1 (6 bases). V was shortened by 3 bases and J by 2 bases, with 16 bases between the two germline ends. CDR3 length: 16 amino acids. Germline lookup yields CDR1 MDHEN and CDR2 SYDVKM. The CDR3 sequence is CASSFRAGARNTEAFF. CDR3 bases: TGTGCCAGCAGTTTCAGGGCAGGGGCTCGTAACACTGAAGCTTTCTTT.

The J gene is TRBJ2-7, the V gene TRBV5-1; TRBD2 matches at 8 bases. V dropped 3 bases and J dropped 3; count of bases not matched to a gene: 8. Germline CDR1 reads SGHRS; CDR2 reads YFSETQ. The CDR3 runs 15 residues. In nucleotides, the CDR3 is TGCGCCAGCAGCTCGGGGGGGACCCAGGGCTACGAGCAGTACTTC. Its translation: CASSSGGTQGYEQYF.

The CDR3 region has the DNA TGTGCCAGCAGCCTCTCGACTAGCGGGAGCTACGAGCAGTACTTC. This sequence encodes CASSLSTSGSYEQYF. V is TRBV9 and J is TRBJ2-7; 12 bases line up with TRBD2. The CDR3 runs to 15 residues. After removal of 4 bases from V and 3 bases from J, the junction contained 5 bases not matched to a gene. Germline V gene data show CDR1 as SGDLS and CDR2 as YYNGEE.

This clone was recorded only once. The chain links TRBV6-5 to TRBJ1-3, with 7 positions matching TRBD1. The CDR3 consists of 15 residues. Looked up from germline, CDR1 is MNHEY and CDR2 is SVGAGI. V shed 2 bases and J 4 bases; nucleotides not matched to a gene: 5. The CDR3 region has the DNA TGTGCCAGCAGTTACCAGGGGGAAGTGGGAAACACCATATATTTT. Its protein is CASSYQGEVGNTIYF.

In nucleotides, the CDR3 is TGTGCCAGTTCCTTCCAGGGACAGGCGCGCTATGGCTACACCTTC. This sequence encodes CASSFQGQARYGYTF. This chain connects TRBV19 to TRBJ1-2, with 8 nucleotides matching TRBD1. J lost 4 bases, V lost 8 bases, and 12 bases had no gene match. CDR1 and CDR2 (germline): LNHDA, SQIVND (reference sequence). The CDR3 has 15 amino acids.

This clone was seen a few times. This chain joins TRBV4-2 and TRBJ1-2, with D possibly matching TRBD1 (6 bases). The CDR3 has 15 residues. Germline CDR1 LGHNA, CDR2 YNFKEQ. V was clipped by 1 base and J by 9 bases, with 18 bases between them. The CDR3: CASSQGGTGGWSYTF. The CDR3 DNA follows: TGTGCCAGCAGCCAAGGAGGAACGGGGGGCTGGAGCTACACCTTC.

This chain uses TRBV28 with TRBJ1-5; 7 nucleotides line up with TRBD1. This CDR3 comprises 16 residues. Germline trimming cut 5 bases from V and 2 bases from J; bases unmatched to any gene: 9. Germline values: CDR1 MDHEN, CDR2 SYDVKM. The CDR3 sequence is CASSPNRGEGNQPQHF. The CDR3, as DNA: TGTGCCAGCAGTCCCAACAGGGGAGAGGGCAATCAGCCCCAGCATTTT.

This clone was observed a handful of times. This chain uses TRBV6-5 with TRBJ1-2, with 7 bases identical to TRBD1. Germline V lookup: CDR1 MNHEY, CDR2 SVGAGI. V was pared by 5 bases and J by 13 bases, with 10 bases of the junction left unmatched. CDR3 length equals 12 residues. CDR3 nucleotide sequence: TGTGCCAGCAGTCGAGAAGGGACAGCCTCCACCTTC. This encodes CASSREGTASTF.

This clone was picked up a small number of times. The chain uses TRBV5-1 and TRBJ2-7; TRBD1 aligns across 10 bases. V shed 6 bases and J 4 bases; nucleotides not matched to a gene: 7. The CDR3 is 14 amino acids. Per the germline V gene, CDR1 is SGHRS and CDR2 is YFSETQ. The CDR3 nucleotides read TGCGCCAGCACCCGACAGGGGGCGAGGTACGAGCAGTACTTC. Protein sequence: CASTRQGARYEQYF.

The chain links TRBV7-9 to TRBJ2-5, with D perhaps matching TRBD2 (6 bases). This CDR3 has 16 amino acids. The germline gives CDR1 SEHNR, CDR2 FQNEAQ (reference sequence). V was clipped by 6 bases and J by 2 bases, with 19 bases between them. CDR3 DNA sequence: TGTGCCAGCAGTTCGGGACGGAGGGACGGGCAAGAGACCCAGTACTTC. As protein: CASSSGRRDGQETQYF.

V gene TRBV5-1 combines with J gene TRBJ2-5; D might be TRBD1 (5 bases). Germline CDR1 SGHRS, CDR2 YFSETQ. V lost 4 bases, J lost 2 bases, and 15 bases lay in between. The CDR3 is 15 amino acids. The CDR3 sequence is CASSRSSQGQETQYF. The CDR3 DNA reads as TGCGCCAGCAGCCGGTCAAGCCAGGGACAAGAGACCCAGTACTTC.

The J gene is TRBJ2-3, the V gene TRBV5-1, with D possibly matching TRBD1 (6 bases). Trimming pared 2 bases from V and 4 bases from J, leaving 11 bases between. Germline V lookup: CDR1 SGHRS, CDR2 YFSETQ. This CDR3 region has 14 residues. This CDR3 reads CASSLGGVADTQYF. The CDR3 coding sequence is TGCGCCAGCAGCTTAGGGGGAGTAGCAGATACGCAGTATTTT.

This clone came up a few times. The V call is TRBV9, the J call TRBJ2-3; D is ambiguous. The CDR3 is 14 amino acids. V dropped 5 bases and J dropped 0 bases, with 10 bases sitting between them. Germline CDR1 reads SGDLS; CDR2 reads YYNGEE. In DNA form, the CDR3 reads TGTGCCAGCAGGGAGAGTTATAGCACAGATACGCAGTATTTT. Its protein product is CASRESYSTDTQYF.

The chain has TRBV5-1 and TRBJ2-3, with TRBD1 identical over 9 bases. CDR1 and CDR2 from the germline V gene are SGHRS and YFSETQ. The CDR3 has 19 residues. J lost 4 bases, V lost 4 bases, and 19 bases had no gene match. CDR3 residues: CASSREGQGLLLTADTQYF. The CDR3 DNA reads TGCGCCAGCAGCAGGGAGGGACAGGGCTTACTTCTCACAGCAGATACGCAGTATTTT.

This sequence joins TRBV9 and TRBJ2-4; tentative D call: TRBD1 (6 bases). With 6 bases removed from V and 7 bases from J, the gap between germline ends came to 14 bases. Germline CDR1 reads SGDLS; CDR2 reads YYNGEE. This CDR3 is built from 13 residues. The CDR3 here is CASNEQGSNIQYF. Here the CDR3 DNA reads TGTGCCAGCAACGAGCAGGGGAGCAACATTCAGTACTTC.

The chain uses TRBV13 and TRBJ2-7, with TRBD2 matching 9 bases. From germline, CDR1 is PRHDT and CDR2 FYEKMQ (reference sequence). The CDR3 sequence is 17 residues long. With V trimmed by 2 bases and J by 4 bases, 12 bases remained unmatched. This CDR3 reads CASSLLASGVAFYEQYF. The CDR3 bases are TGTGCCAGCAGCTTACTGGCTAGCGGGGTCGCTTTTTACGAGCAGTACTTC.

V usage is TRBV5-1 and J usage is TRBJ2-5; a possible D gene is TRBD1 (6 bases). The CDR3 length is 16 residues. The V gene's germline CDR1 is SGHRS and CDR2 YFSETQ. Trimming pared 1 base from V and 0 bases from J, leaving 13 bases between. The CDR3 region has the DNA TGCGCCAGCAGCTTGCTGGGGGCTAGCAACCAAGAGACCCAGTACTTC. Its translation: CASSLLGASNQETQYF.

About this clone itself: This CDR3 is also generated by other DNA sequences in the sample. CDR3 sequence: CSVGDSNYGYTF. The DNA for the CDR3 is TGCAGCGTGGGGGACAGCAACTATGGCTACACCTTC. The chain uses TRBV29-1 and TRBJ1-2, with 7 nucleotides matching TRBD1. The germline V gene has CDR1 SQVTM and CDR2 ANQGSEA. V shed 6 bases and J 2 bases; nucleotides not matched to a gene: 3. The CDR3 is made up of 12 amino acids.

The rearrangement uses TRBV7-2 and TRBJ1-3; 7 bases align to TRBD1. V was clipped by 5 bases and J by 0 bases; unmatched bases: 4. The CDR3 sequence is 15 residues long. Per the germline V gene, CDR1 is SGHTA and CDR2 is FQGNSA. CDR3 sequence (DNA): TGTGCCAGCAGCGGCCGGGACAGCTCTGGAAACACCATATATTTT. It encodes CASSGRDSSGNTIYF. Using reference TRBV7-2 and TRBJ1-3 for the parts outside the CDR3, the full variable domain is GAGVSQSPSNKVTEKGKDVELRCDPISGHTALYWYRQSLGQGLEFLIYFQGNSAPDKSGLPSDRFSAERTGGSVSTLTIQRTQQEDSAVYLCASSGRDSSGNTIYFGEGSWLTVV.

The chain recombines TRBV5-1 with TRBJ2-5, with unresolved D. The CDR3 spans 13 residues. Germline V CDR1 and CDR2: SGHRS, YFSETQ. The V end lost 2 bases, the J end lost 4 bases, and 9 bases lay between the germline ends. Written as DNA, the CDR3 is TGCGCCAGCAGCTTATCCCCCGGAGAGACCCAGTACTTC. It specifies CASSLSPGETQYF.

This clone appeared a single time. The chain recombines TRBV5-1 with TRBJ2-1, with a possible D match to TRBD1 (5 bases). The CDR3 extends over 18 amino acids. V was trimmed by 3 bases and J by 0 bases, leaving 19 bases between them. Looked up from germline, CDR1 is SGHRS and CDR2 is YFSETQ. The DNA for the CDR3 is TGCGCCAGCAGCTCTTCGCCTGGACACCTCACCTCCTACAATGAGCAGTTCTTC. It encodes CASSSSPGHLTSYNEQFF.